This T cell receptor (beta chain) appears in the sequencing data of a study of OX40 agonist ivuxolimab in advanced cancers. About the study: Dose-escalation patients were diagnosed with hepatocellular carcinoma, melanoma, renal cell cancer or head and neck cancer.

This CDR3 has 14 residues. Trimming took off 7 bases at V and 0 bases at J, with 10 bases between the two ends. Germline V gene lookup returns CDR1 MDHEN and CDR2 SYDVKM. A word on this clone: Antigen specificity is unknown.

Data came from immunoSEQ multiplex PCR; TCRdb stores just in-frame clones and leaves some out. The sample comprises approximately 72,000 clones, roughly 84% of which are singletons, and around 0.84% rests with the top ten. Study results and limitations: With doses of 0.1-3.0 mg/kg, partial responders showed among the lowest clonal expansion.

The TCR sequence derives from an adult with an advanced solid tumor such as melanoma, head and neck, liver or kidney cancer. J is TRBJ1-3 and V is TRBV28; no definite D call. The sample here was CD4+ or CD8+ T cells sorted from blood, taken in a trial of the OX40 agonist ivuxolimab. The CDR3 loop reads CASKVAFSGNTIYF. In DNA, the CDR3 is TGTGCCAGCAAAGTGGCTTTCTCTGGAAACACCATATATTTT.